This TCR beta chain was captured in a study of shared clonotypes between healthy human individuals. The V segment lost 2 bases and the J segment 4 bases; nucleotides outside the gene matches: 11. The CDR3 is 17 amino acids. CDR1 and CDR2 from the germline V gene are MGHRA and YSYEKL. In the original analysis: ImmunoSEQ yielded junction-only sequences lacking quality scores, so filtering differed. Some clones are missing from TCRdb's copy, which holds only in-frame ones; the method was immunoSEQ multiplex PCR. V and J calls and clone size are those listed in that table; D and trimming were worked out from the DNA. The sample lists about 470,000 clones, around 75% occurring once.

The clonotype originates from a woman aged 40 to 50 in good health. Some clones in this sample may be carry-over from other donors' samples. The chain joins TRBV4-1 to TRBJ2-5; 9 nucleotides agree with TRBD1. Source material: PBMCs. The DNA for the CDR3 is TGCGCCAGCAGCCAAACCCCCGGGACAGGGAAGGGAGAGACCCAGTACTTC. Protein product: CASSQTPGTGKGETQYF.